The present entry profiles one T cell receptor (beta chain) with its context. Generated by immunoSEQ multiplex PCR, the TCRdb table keeps only in-frame clones and is missing some. The repertoire holds millions of clones, with around 93% as singletons. This specimen comes from a study of shared clonotypes between healthy human individuals. Cells designated naive CD8 were CD45RO-negative and were positively selected for CCR7, with terminally differentiated effector memory CD45RA+ cells excluded. Germline assignment: CDR1 SGHDT and CDR2 YYEEEE. This CDR3 is 15 amino acids long. Trimming removed 0 bases from V and 5 bases from J; junction bases left unmatched: 5.

Sequencing used naive CD8+ T cells from PBMCs. This TCR derives from a man in his late teens or twenties in good health. Some clones in this sample may be carry-over from other donors' samples. The chain uses TRBV5-6 and TRBJ1-2; the match to TRBD1 covers 9 bases. CDR3 in DNA: TGTGCCAGCAGCTTGGGGACAGGGGTGGTGTATGGCTACACCTTC. Its protein product is CASSLGTGVVYGYTF.